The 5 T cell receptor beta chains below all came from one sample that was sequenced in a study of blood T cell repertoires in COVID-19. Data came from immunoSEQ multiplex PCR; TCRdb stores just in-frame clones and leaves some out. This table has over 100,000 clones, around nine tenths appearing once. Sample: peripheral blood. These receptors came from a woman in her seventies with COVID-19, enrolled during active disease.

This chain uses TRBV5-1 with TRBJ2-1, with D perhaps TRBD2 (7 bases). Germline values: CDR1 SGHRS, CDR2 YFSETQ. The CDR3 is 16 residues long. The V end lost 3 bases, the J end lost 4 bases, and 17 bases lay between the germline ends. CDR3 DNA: TGCGCCAGCAGCTCCGGGGGGCGACAGGCTTACAATGAGCAGTTCTTC. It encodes CASSSGGRQAYNEQFF.

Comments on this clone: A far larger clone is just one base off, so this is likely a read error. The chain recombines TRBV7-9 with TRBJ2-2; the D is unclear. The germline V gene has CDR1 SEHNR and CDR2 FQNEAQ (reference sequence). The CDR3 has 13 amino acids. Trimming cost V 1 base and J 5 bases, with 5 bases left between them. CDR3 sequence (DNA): TGTGCCAGCAGCTTAGTCCAAACCGGGGAGCTGTTTTTT. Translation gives CASSLVQTGELFF.

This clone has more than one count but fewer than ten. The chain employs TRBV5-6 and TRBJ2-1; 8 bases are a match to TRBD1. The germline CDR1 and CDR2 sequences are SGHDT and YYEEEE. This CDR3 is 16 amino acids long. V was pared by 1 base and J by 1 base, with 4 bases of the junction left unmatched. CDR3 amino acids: CASSLPRTGSYNEQFF. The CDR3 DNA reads TGTGCCAGCAGCTTGCCCAGGACAGGGTCCTACAATGAGCAGTTCTTC. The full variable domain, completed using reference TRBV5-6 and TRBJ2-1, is DAGVTQSPTHLIKTRGQQVTLRCSPKSGHDTVSWYQQALGQGPQFIFQYYEEEERQRGNFPDRFSGHQFPNYSSELNVNALLLGDSALYLCASSLPRTGSYNEQFFGPGTRLTVL.

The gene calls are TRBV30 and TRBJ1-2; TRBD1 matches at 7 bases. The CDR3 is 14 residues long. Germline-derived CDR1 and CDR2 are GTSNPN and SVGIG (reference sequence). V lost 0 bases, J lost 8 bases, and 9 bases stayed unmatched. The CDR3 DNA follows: TGTGCCTGGAGTGTAGGGACAGTCACTAAGGGCTACACCTTC. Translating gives CAWSVGTVTKGYTF.

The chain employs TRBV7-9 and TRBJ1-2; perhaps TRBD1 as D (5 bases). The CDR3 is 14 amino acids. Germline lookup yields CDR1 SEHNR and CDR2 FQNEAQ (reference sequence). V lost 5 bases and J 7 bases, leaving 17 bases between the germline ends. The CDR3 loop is CASSLRLGQGGYTF. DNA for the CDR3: TGTGCCAGCAGCCTCAGACTCGGCCAGGGTGGCTACACCTTC.